Following are 7 T cell receptor beta chains from one sample sequenced in a study of blood T cell repertoires in COVID-19. The table came from immunoSEQ multiplex PCR; TCRdb's copy has only in-frame clones and leaves some out. The table has some 130,000 clones, about 80% seen once; the top ten hold approximately 4%. Material for sequencing was peripheral blood. Receptors originate from a man in his sixties with acute or convalescent COVID-19.

This clone was found once. The chain recombines TRBV6-5 with TRBJ2-1; 10 bases line up with TRBD2. Germline V CDR1 and CDR2: MNHEY, SVGAGI. The CDR3 runs 13 residues. V was clipped by 6 bases and J by 10 bases; unmatched bases: 6. The CDR3 DNA reads as TGTGCCAGCAGCTTTTCACTAGCGGGGGAGCAGTTCTTC. Protein product: CASSFSLAGEQFF.

This chain uses TRBV23-1 with TRBJ1-5; D gene unclear. TRBV23-1 is filed as an ORF, its function uncertain. V shed 6 bases and J shed 3 bases, with 24 bases lying between them. The CDR3 sequence is 18 residues long. The CDR3 sequence is CASSLQCRYVSDNQPQHF. As DNA, the CDR3 is TGCGCCAGCAGCCTCCAATGCCGCTACGTATCCGACAATCAGCCCCAGCATTTT.

CDR3 in amino acids: CASSSYSGRYNEQFF. In DNA, the CDR3 is TGTGCCAGCAGCTCCTATTCCGGGAGGTACAATGAGCAGTTCTTC. This chain uses TRBV7-2 with TRBJ2-1; 7 positions agree with TRBD2. CDR1 and CDR2 from the germline V gene are SGHTA and FQGNSA. This CDR3 has 15 amino acids. J was trimmed by 4 bases and V by 4 bases; bases with no gene match: 7.

The CDR3 nucleotides read TGCGCCAGCAGCCAAAATCCCGGAAAACTGTTTTTT. The encoded protein is CASSQNPGKLFF. The rearrangement uses TRBV4-1 and TRBJ1-4; no definite D call. Germline V gives CDR1 MGHRA, CDR2 YSYEKL. This CDR3 region has 12 residues. V shed 2 bases and J shed 10 bases, with 8 bases lying between them.

The count of this clone is one. This chain joins TRBV7-2 and TRBJ2-7; 7 nucleotides match TRBD1. The CDR3 length is 16 residues. The junction had 11 bases not matched to a gene; V was cut back by 5 bases and J by 1 base. CDR1 and CDR2 (germline): SGHTA, FQGNSA. The CDR3 here is CASSRRDSRQSYEQYF. In DNA form, the CDR3 reads TGTGCCAGCAGCCGCCGGGACAGCCGCCAATCCTACGAGCAGTACTTC.

This clone has only one observation. The J gene is TRBJ1-1, the V gene TRBV5-6; 7 nucleotides line up with TRBD1. This CDR3 contains 16 residues. The germline V gene has CDR1 SGHDT and CDR2 YYEEEE. The V gene end was trimmed by 4 bases and the J gene end by 5 bases; junction bases not matched to a gene: 14. CDR3 nucleotide sequence: TGTGCCAGCAGCGGGTCCATGACAGGGCTTTTGACTGAAGCTTTCTTT. It yields the protein CASSGSMTGLLTEAFF.

The J gene is TRBJ1-5, the V gene TRBV3-1 (or the pseudogene TRBV3-2); a possible D gene is TRBD1 (6 bases). This CDR3 is 16 amino acids long. Between the trimmed V and J ends, which lost 2 bases and 2 bases, there was a span of 13 bases. Per germline, CDR1 LGHDT and CDR2 YNNKEL (reference sequence). Written as DNA, the CDR3 is TGTGCCAGCAGCCAAACAGGGCCTAGGGGCAATCAGCCCCAGCATTTT. This codes for CASSQTGPRGNQPQHF.